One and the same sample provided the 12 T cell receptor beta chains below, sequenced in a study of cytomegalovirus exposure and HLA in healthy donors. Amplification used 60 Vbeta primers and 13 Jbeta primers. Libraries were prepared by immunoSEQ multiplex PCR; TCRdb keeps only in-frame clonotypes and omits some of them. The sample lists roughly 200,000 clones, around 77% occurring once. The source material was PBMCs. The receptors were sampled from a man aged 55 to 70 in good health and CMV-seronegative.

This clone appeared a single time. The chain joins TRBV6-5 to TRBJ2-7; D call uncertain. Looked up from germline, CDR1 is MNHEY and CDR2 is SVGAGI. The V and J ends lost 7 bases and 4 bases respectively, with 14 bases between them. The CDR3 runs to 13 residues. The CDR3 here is CASTPTSSYEQYF. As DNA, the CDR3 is TGTGCCAGCACCCCTACCTCGTCATACGAGCAGTACTTC.

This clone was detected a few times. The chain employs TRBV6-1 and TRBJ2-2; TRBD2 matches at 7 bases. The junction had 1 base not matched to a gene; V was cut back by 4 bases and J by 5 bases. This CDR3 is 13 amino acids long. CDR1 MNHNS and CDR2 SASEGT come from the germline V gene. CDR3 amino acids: CASSAGGTGELFF. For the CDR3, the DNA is TGTGCCAGCAGTGCCGGGGGGACCGGGGAGCTGTTTTTT.

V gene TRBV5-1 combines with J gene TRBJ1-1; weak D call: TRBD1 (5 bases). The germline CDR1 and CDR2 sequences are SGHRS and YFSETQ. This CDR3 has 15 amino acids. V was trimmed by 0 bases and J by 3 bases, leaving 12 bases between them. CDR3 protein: CASSLEGLPDTEAFF. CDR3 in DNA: TGCGCCAGCAGCTTGGAGGGACTCCCGGACACTGAAGCTTTCTTT.

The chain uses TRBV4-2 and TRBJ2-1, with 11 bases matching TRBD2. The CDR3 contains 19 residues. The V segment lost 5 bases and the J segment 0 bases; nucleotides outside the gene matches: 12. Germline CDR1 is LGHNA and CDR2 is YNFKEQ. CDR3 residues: CASSSRSTSGTLSYNEQFF. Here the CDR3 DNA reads TGTGCCAGCAGCTCCCGTTCGACTAGCGGGACCCTCTCCTACAATGAGCAGTTCTTC.

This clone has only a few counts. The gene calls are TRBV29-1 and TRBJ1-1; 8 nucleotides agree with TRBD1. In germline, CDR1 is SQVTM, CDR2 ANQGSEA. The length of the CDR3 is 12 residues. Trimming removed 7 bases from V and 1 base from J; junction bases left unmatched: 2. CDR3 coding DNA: TGCAGCGCAGGACAGGGGAACACTGAAGCTTTCTTT. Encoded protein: CSAGQGNTEAFF.

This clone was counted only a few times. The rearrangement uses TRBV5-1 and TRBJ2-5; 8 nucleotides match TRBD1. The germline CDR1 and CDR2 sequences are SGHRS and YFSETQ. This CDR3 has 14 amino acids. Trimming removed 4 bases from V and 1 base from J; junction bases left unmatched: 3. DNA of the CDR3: TGCGCCAGCAGCCCCGACAGGGGCCAAGAGACCCAGTACTTC. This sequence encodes CASSPDRGQETQYF.

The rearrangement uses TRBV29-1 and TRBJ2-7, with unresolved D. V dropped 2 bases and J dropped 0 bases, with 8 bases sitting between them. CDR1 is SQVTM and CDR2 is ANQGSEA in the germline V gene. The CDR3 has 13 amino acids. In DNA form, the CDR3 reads TGCAGCGTTGAAACACAGAACTCCTACGAGCAGTACTTC. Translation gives CSVETQNSYEQYF.

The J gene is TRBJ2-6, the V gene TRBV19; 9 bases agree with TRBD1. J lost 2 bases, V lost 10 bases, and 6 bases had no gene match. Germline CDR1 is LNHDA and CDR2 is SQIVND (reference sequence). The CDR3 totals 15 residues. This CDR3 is CATMDRGAGANVLTF. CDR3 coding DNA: TGTGCCACCATGGACAGGGGAGCTGGGGCCAACGTCCTGACTTTC.

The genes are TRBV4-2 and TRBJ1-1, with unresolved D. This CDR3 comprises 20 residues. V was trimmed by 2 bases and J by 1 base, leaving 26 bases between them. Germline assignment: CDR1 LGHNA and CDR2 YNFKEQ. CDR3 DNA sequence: TGTGCCAGCAGCCAATTAGAAGGACTATTTAGGATTCCTTCGAACACTGAAGCTTTCTTT. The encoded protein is CASSQLEGLFRIPSNTEAFF.

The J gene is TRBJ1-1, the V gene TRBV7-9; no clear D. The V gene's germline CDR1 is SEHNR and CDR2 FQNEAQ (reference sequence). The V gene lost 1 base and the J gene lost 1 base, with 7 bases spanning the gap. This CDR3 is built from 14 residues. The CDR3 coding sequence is TGTGCCAGCAGCTTAGTGGCCGAGAACACTGAAGCTTTCTTT. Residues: CASSLVAENTEAFF.

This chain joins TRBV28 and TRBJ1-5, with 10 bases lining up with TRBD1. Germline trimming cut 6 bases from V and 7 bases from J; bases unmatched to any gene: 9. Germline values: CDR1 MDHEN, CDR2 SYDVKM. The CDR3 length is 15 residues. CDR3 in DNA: TGTGCCAGCAGAACCGGGACAGGGGATGGCCAGCCCCAGCATTTT. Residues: CASRTGTGDGQPQHF.

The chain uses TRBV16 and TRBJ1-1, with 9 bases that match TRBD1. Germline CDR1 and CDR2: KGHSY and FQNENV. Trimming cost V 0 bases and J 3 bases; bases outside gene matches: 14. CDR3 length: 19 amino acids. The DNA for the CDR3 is TGTGCCAGCAGCCAATCGAGGGGGATAGGGACAGGGCTGTACACTGAAGCTTTCTTT. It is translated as CASSQSRGIGTGLYTEAFF. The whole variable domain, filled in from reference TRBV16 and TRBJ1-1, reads GEEVAQTPKHLVRGEGQKAKLYCAPIKGHSYVFWYQQVLKNEFKFLISFQNENVFDETGMPKERFSAKCLPNSPCSLEIQATKLEDSAVYFCASSQSRGIGTGLYTEAFFGQGTRLTVV.